This T cell receptor (beta chain) was profiled in a study of T cells in Graves' hyperthyroidism and ophthalmopathy. Hyperthyroidism was newly diagnosed in patients aged 18 to 65 (duration under 2 months). Uncontrolled infection, other autoimmune disease, pregnancy or lactation barred patients from enrollment. The diagnostic basis comprised clinical symptoms, serum thyroxine and TRAb, thyroid ultrasound and orbital computed tomography. A few counts support this clonotype. Its cognate antigen is unknown. Authors of the study amplified TCR beta CDR3 regions from RNA transcripts. HTBI primers were employed in a first-round RT-PCR of the TCR CDR3. TCRdb re-called the multiplex PCR reads through MiXCR, storing one row per CDR3 protein. Of hundreds of thousands of distinct CDR3 sequences in the sample, approximately 15% were seen once. V gave up 2 bases and J gave up 0 bases; unmatched junction bases: 2. The CDR3 totals 16 residues. The V gene's germline CDR1 is MNHNS and CDR2 SASEGT.

The study's findings and limits: Most thyroid clonotypes expanded above 0.001 appeared in blood too.

The sequence was obtained from a woman aged 18-29 years with Graves' hyperthyroidism. Specimen: blood. The chain combines TRBV6-1 with TRBJ2-3; 10 nucleotides align to TRBD2. CDR3 bases: TGTGCCAGCAGTGAACTAGCGGGGGACAGCACAGATACGCAGTATTTT. Amino acids: CASSELAGDSTDTQYF.